A selection of T cell receptor beta chains follows, all from one sample in a study of long-term antiretroviral therapy in people with HIV. The protocol was immunoSEQ multiplex PCR, while the TCRdb copy is restricted to in-frame clones and leaves out a portion. The sample includes about 25,000 clones, roughly 80% of them seen just once. The specimen was unsorted PBMCs, collected 0.7 years before starting antiretroviral therapy. These receptors came from a man aged 25 to 40 with HIV. Each CDR3 is given with its conserved first and last residue.

J | V | CDR3
TRBJ1-1 | TRBV6-5 | CASSFKGNTEAFF
TRBJ1-3 | TRBV6-1 | CASSPDRLSGNTIYF
TRBJ1-2 | TRBV5-4 | CASSLAVTVNNGYTF
TRBJ2-1 | TRBV7-6 | CASAGVHEQFF
TRBJ2-7 | TRBV30 | CAWSVARGPSYEQYF
TRBJ1-4 | TRBV7-9 | CASSHTGTGGEKLFF
TRBJ2-7 | TRBV4-1 | CASSQVSGVYEQYF
TRBJ2-3 | TRBV7-2 | CASSHGTSGRRVTDTQYF
TRBJ2-2 | TRBV11-2 | CASSTPAGLTGELFF
TRBJ2-2 | TRBV19 | CATQGQGASGELFF
TRBJ1-1 | TRBV5-1 | CASSLYENTEAFF
TRBJ1-1 | TRBV6-1 | CASMRPPNTEAFF
TRBJ2-2 | TRBV4-2 | CASSRERLAGTNTGELFF
TRBJ1-2 | TRBV19 | CASKWNSGQGMHGYTF
TRBJ1-5 | TRBV28 | CASREGLGNQPQHF
TRBJ2-7 | TRBV7-2 | CASSLVMVAGGYEQYF
TRBJ2-7 | TRBV9 | CASSNTGSSYEQYF
TRBJ2-7 | TRBV27 | CASSTPQGASYEQYF
TRBJ1-1 | TRBV30 | CAWSVSPGTEAFF
TRBJ1-1 | TRBV9 | CASSGVSRDMNTEAFF
TRBJ1-1 | TRBV2 | CASLGQGRRTEAFF
TRBJ2-7 | TRBV6-1 | CASSPGRAYEQYF
TRBJ1-4 | TRBV19 | CASSILASNEKLFF
TRBJ2-4 | TRBV28 | CASRIRSGLLKNIQYF
TRBJ1-1 | TRBV5-4 | CASSVDRGDTEAFF
TRBJ1-5 | TRBV13 | CASRPGQAALNQPQHF
TRBJ1-1 | TRBV6-5 | CASSYSWRGGTEAFF
TRBJ1-3 | TRBV19 | CASTRSSGNTIYF
TRBJ2-7 | TRBV7-3 | CASMGGSYEQYF
TRBJ1-2 | TRBV9 | CASSISGTAFDF
TRBJ2-2 | TRBV28 | CASRKQGGELFF
TRBJ2-2 | TRBV27 | CASSFTGLTGELFF
TRBJ1-1 | TRBV29-1 | CSVEYTEAFF
TRBJ2-5 | TRBV6-5 | CASIPTSGRAETQYF
TRBJ1-4 | TRBV5-1 | CASSLYRGENEKLFF
TRBJ1-6 | TRBV6-5 | CASSPQGFNSPLHF
TRBJ2-1 | TRBV6-6 | CASSYDAGGTNEQFF
TRBJ1-5 | TRBV11-2 | CASSLEGLANQPQHF
TRBJ2-7 | TRBV7-9 | CASSPVSGPEQYF
TRBJ1-6 | TRBV4-3 | CASSHSAENNSPLHF